The clone carrying this TCR beta chain was counted a single time. Its cognate antigen is unknown. This CDR3 has 14 residues. Trimming removed 2 bases at V and 4 bases at J, with 8 bases between. Germline lookup yields CDR1 SGHTA and CDR2 FQGNSA. The data were taken from a study of T cell responses to AZD1222 COVID-19 vaccine. The overall study: Pooling covered second doses at about 4 or about 12 weeks. Findings and limits, study-wide: Repertoire sampling occurred only after the peak T cell response.

Only in-frame clones appear in the TCRdb table, and some are missing; sequencing was by immunoSEQ multiplex PCR. The table includes roughly 100,000 clones, 88% detected once. The V call is TRBV7-2, the J call TRBJ2-2, with D uncertain. The source is an adult in good health. Here the sequenced sample was peripheral blood, taken on day 0 of AZD1222 vaccination. CDR3 protein: CASSLLGITGELFF. The CDR3 DNA follows: TGTGCCAGCAGCTTATTGGGTATCACCGGGGAGCTGTTTTTT. Looking up the rest from reference TRBV7-2 and TRBJ2-2 gives the full variable domain: GAGVSQSPSNKVTEKGKDVELRCDPISGHTALYWYRQSLGQGLEFLIYFQGNSAPDKSGLPSDRFSAERTGGSVSTLTIQRTQQEDSAVYLCASSLLGITGELFFGEGSRLTVL.